This T cell receptor (beta chain) was found in a study of shared clonotypes between healthy human individuals. Whole-study findings and limits: Among a few donors, about 5% of naive CD4 clonotypes were found in common. When compared with the clonotypes that were shared by all four sorted-subset donors, the non-shared clonotypes turned out to have lower generation probabilities.

A note on this clone: What it binds is unknown.

Germline values: CDR1 SGHAT, CDR2 FQNNGV. The CDR3 is 13 amino acids. Trimming shortened V by 3 bases and J by 7 bases, and 9 bases separated the two germline ends. Profiling relied on immunoSEQ multiplex PCR, and the TCRdb table lists in-frame clones only, not all of them. The data contain about 660,000 clones, 74% of them singletons. The V gene is TRBV11-2, the J gene TRBJ1-4, with D unresolved. The sequence came from a woman aged 25-40 years in good health. The sequenced sample consisted of memory CD4+ T cells sorted from blood. As to subset: CD45RA-negative fraction. CDR3 loop: CASSFGSGEKLFF. In nucleotides, the CDR3 is TGTGCCAGCAGCTTCGGTAGTGGTGAAAAACTGTTTTTT.